These 23 T cell receptor beta chains share one sample of origin, sequenced in a study of CD8 T cells in ankylosing spondylitis. TCRdb re-analysed the 5' RACE reads in MiXCR, keeping a single row per CDR3 protein. The repertoire holds some 290,000 distinct CDR3 sequences, with 15% to 20% as singletons. Sample: blood, either unsorted or a sorted T cell fraction (not recorded which). These receptor sequences come from a male donor with ankylosing spondylitis or in good health (not recorded which).

The table lists this clonotype with a few counts. The chain joins TRBV5-8 to TRBJ2-2, with D possibly matching TRBD2 (6 bases). Germline values: CDR1 SGHTS, CDR2 YDEGEE. Trimming pared 7 bases from V and 1 base from J, leaving 11 bases between. The CDR3 length is 14 residues. The CDR3 DNA sequence: TGTGCCAGCGAGGTTAGCGGGAACACCGGGGAGCTGTTTTTT. As protein: CASEVSGNTGELFF.

This clonotype was recorded at least ten times. The CDR3 spells CSATGPNSPLHF. In DNA, the CDR3 is TGCAGTGCCACCGGGCCGAATTCACCCCTCCACTTT. This rearrangement joins TRBV20-1 to TRBJ1-6; D gene unclear. This CDR3 comprises 12 residues. The V gene lost 6 bases and the J gene lost 7 bases, with 10 bases spanning the gap. Germline V lookup: CDR1 DFQATT, CDR2 SNEGSKA (reference sequence).

The chain uses TRBV12-3 or TRBV12-4 and TRBJ1-5, with D hard to call. The CDR3 totals 12 residues. V was shortened by 5 bases and J by 4 bases, with 6 bases between the two germline ends. CDR3 in amino acids: CASSPDNQPQHF. The DNA of the CDR3 is TGTGCCAGCAGTCCAGATAATCAGCCCCAGCATTTT.

This clonotype was detected a few times. The J gene is TRBJ1-1, the V gene TRBV20-1; TRBD1 matches at 7 bases. Germline V gives CDR1 DFQATT, CDR2 SNEGSKA (reference sequence). The V and J ends lost 2 bases and 5 bases, in that order; junction bases with no gene match: 5. CDR3 length: 13 amino acids. CDR3 nucleotides: TGCAGTGCTAGATTTGGGACAGCGACTGAAGCTTTCTTT. Encoded protein: CSARFGTATEAFF.

This clonotype was recorded a few times. V usage is TRBV20-1 and J usage is TRBJ2-7, with 8 bases fitting TRBD2. The length of the CDR3 is 14 residues. Trimming removed 3 bases from V and 3 bases from J; junction bases left unmatched: 7. From germline, CDR1 is DFQATT and CDR2 SNEGSKA (reference sequence). Written as DNA, the CDR3 is TGCAGTGCTAGTTGGAGCGGGAGAAGCTACGAGCAGTACGTC. The encoded protein is CSASWSGRSYEQYV.

This chain joins TRBV3-1 and TRBJ2-2; 7 nucleotides match TRBD1. The CDR3 sequence is 15 residues long. Trimming removed 3 bases from V and 7 bases from J; junction bases left unmatched: 8. CDR1 is LGHDT, CDR2 YNNKEL, per germline (reference sequence). Here the CDR3 DNA reads TGTGCCAGCAGCCAGAACAGGGGACCCCTCGGGGAGCTGTTTTTT. Protein product: CASSQNRGPLGELFF.

The V and J genes are TRBV24-1 and TRBJ2-3; 9 positions match TRBD2. CDR3 size: 16 residues. V shed 5 bases and J 4 bases; nucleotides not matched to a gene: 9. Germline CDR1 and CDR2: KGHDR and SFDVKD. The CDR3 reads CATSGVGLAGSDTQYF. As DNA, the CDR3 is TGTGCCACCAGTGGCGTAGGGCTAGCGGGGTCAGATACGCAGTATTTT.

This clonotype has just a few counts. The rearrangement links TRBV6-5 to TRBJ2-6, with 8 bases fitting TRBD1. The junction had 7 bases not matched to a gene; V was cut back by 0 bases and J by 0 bases. The length of the CDR3 is 19 residues. The germline CDR1 and CDR2 sequences are MNHEY and SVGAGI. The CDR3 spells CASSYSTGTGFSGANVLTF. CDR3 coding DNA: TGTGCCAGCAGTTACTCTACCGGGACAGGTTTCTCTGGGGCCAACGTCCTGACTTTC.

J is TRBJ2-3 and V is TRBV7-9, with TRBD2 as a possible D gene (5 bases). Trimming removed 5 bases from V and 1 base from J, with 13 bases in between. The CDR3 contains 15 residues. The germline CDR1 and CDR2 sequences are SEHNR and FQNEAQ (reference sequence). CDR3 sequence (DNA): TGTGCCAGCAGCCCCCCGGCGGAGGGCACAGATACGCAGTATTTT. Translated, it gives CASSPPAEGTDTQYF.

This clonotype turned up a few times. Relative to the germline gene, one junction end is altered; a read error may explain this. The genes are TRBV12-3 or TRBV12-4 and TRBJ2-3, with 12 nucleotides matching TRBD2. The CDR3 covers 13 residues. The CDR3 DNA follows: TGTGCCAGCAGTTTAGTACTAGCGGGAGGCGGGATTTTT. Translated, it gives CASSLVLAGGGIF.

The rearrangement links TRBV7-6 to TRBJ1-1; the D gene is possibly TRBD1 (5 bases). V shed 7 bases and J shed 0 bases, with 12 bases lying between them. This CDR3 contains 14 residues. Germline CDR1 is SGHVS and CDR2 is FNYEAQ. CDR3 in amino acids: CASIRGPLNTEAFF. CDR3 coding DNA: TGTGCCAGCATCCGGGGCCCCCTGAACACTGAAGCTTTCTTT.

The V call is TRBV28, the J call TRBJ2-2; the D is unclear. Germline loops: CDR1 MDHEN, CDR2 SYDVKM. Trimming stripped 4 bases from V and 0 bases from J, with 15 bases between. CDR3 length: 17 amino acids. The CDR3 DNA is TGTGCCAGCAGTTCACCACCAAATACACCGAACACCGGGGAGCTGTTTTTT. As protein: CASSSPPNTPNTGELFF.

The chain uses TRBV20-1 and TRBJ2-4; 7 bases fit TRBD2. CDR1 and CDR2 from the germline V gene are DFQATT and SNEGSKA (reference sequence). This CDR3 contains 15 residues. CDR3 sequence reads: CRVGPGGPAKNIQYF. DNA for the CDR3: TGCAGGGTCGGCCCGGGGGGTCCAGCCAAAAACATTCAGTACTTC.

This clonotype was seen a handful of times. The V gene is TRBV4-1, the J gene TRBJ1-6; 7 bases agree with TRBD1. Germline lookup yields CDR1 MGHRA and CDR2 YSYEKL. V lost 2 bases to trimming and J lost 8 bases; unmatched junction nucleotides: 6. The CDR3 length is 15 residues. DNA of the CDR3: TGCGCCAGCAGCCAAACCGACAGGGAAGATTCACCCCTCCACTTT. This sequence encodes CASSQTDREDSPLHF.

This clonotype was detected ten times or more. The chain employs TRBV20-1 and TRBJ1-1; no definite D call. Germline V gives CDR1 DFQATT, CDR2 SNEGSKA (reference sequence). V was pared by 1 base and J by 0 bases, with 6 bases between. The CDR3 consists of 13 residues. CDR3 protein: CSARGPLNTEAFF. The CDR3 DNA reads as TGCAGTGCTAGAGGACCCTTGAACACTGAAGCTTTCTTT.

In this sample, this clonotype turned up a few times. The V and J genes are TRBV6-5 and TRBJ2-3; D not certain. Trimming took off 0 bases at V and 2 bases at J, with 6 bases between the two ends. The CDR3 has 14 residues. Germline CDR1 reads MNHEY; CDR2 reads SVGAGI. The CDR3 nucleotides read TGTGCCAGCAGTTACTCTGGCACCACAGATACGCAGTATTTT. It encodes CASSYSGTTDTQYF.

The V call is TRBV29-1, the J call TRBJ1-2; 10 bases line up with TRBD1. Losses at the gene ends were 6 bases for V and 2 bases for J; bases not matched to a gene: 3. From germline, CDR1 is SQVTM and CDR2 ANQGSEA. The CDR3 contains 13 residues. The DNA of the CDR3 is TGCAGCGTAGCGGACAGGGGGAACTATGGCTACACCTTC. Protein sequence: CSVADRGNYGYTF.

This clonotype was found once. V is TRBV4-2 and J is TRBJ2-5; 8 bases match TRBD1. The CDR3 is 16 amino acids. V shed 6 bases and J 2 bases; nucleotides not matched to a gene: 11. Looked up from germline, CDR1 is LGHNA and CDR2 is YNFKEQ. The CDR3 DNA is TGTGCCAGCAGTCCCAGGCGCCGGGACAGGCAAGAGACCCAGTACTTC. Its protein product is CASSPRRRDRQETQYF.

This clonotype was counted only a few times. The CDR3 loop reads CASSEQGQPYGYTF. Here the CDR3 DNA reads TGTGCCAGCAGCGAACAGGGACAGCCTTATGGCTACACCTTC. The chain employs TRBV5-6 and TRBJ1-2; 7 bases are shared with TRBD1. Germline CDR1 and CDR2: SGHDT and YYEEEE. The CDR3 loop spans 14 amino acids. The V gene end was trimmed by 4 bases and the J gene end by 5 bases; junction bases not matched to a gene: 8.

This clonotype was found many times. The chain couples TRBV7-2 to TRBJ1-2, with unresolved D. Trimming took off 6 bases at V and 5 bases at J, with 13 bases between the two ends. Germline V gene sequence: CDR1 SGHTA, CDR2 FQGNSA. CDR3 length: 13 amino acids. This CDR3 is CASRREEEYGYTF. For the CDR3, the DNA is TGTGCCAGCAGAAGGGAGGAGGAGTATGGCTACACCTTC.

The chain is built from TRBV11-2 and TRBJ1-2; D might be TRBD1 (5 bases). Per the germline V gene, CDR1 is SGHAT and CDR2 is FQNNGV. Trimming removed 4 bases at V and 1 base at J, with 13 bases between. The CDR3 length is 15 residues. CDR3 DNA sequence: TGTGCCAGCAGCTCCGGGACGGGGGGTAACTATGGCTACACCTTC. Residues: CASSSGTGGNYGYTF.

This clonotype was seen a handful of times. The CDR3 nucleotides read TGTGCCACCAGTGATCCCTACGTAGGTCGGGGCTCCTACAATGAGCAGTTCTTC. This sequence encodes CATSDPYVGRGSYNEQFF. The V call is TRBV24-1, the J call TRBJ2-1; D is perhaps TRBD2 (5 bases). The length of the CDR3 is 18 residues. Trimming removed 3 bases at V and 0 bases at J, with 17 bases between. Germline values: CDR1 KGHDR, CDR2 SFDVKD.

The chain combines TRBV28 with TRBJ1-5; D is perhaps TRBD1 (6 bases). The CDR3 is 15 residues long. V was cut by 5 bases and J by 2 bases, with 13 bases left in between. Germline lookup yields CDR1 MDHEN and CDR2 SYDVKM. The CDR3 region is CASSKGGFRNQPQHF. CDR3 in DNA: TGTGCCAGCAGTAAAGGGGGGTTTCGCAATCAGCCCCAGCATTTT.